This paragraph reports one T cell receptor beta chain. Its specificity is unknown. Other DNA sequences in the same sample also yield this CDR3. The record originates from a study of beta chain features in type 1 diabetes. Broader study findings: Significant though moderate, a shortening of TCRB CDR3s appeared in all four CD4+ subsets of Type 1 diabetes patients. The naive, central memory and Treg TCRB repertoires looked more alike in patients than they did in healthy donors. When VDJ junctions were examined, type 1 diabetes patients showed fewer insertions and more deletions.

The investigators reverse transcribed all of the isolated RNA, so they sequenced expressed TCRB transcripts. Naive, central memory and regulatory T cell samples came to a mean of approximately 4 million reads. Clones were read by immunoSEQ multiplex PCR, and TCRdb kept only the in-frame ones, dropping some. The top ten hold 0.022% of the sample, which has roughly 700,000 clones, over 10% seen once. Naive, central memory, regulatory and stem cell-like memory cells within the CD4+ compartment were sorted using CD45RO/CCR7/CD25/CD127/CD95/CD27. The sample was naive CD4+ T cells from blood. This TCR derives from a man younger than 35 with type 1 diabetes.

The CDR3 protein is CAWSVSSYEQYF. CDR3 coding DNA: TGTGCCTGGAGTGTATCTAGCTACGAGCAGTACTTC. V usage is TRBV30 and J usage is TRBJ2-7, with D uncertain. This CDR3 has 12 amino acids. The V end was cut by 0 bases, the J end by 3 bases, with 6 bases between. Germline V gene lookup returns CDR1 GTSNPN and CDR2 SVGIG (reference sequence).